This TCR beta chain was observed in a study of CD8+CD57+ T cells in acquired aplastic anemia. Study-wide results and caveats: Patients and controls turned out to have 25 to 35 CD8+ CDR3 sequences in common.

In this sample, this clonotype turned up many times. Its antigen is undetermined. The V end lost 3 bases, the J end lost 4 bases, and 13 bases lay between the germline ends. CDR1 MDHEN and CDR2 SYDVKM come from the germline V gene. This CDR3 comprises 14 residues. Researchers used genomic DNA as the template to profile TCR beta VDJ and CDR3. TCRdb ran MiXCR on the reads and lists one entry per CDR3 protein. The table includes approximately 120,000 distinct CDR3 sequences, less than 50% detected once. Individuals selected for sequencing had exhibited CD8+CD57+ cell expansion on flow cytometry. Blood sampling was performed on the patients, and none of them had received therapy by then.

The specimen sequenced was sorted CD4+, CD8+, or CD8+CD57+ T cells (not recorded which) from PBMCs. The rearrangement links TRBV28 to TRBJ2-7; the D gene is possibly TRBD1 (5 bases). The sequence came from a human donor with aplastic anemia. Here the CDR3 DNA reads TGTGCCAGCAGTTTCCGAGGACACGGGTACGAGCAGTACTTC. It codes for CASSFRGHGYEQYF.